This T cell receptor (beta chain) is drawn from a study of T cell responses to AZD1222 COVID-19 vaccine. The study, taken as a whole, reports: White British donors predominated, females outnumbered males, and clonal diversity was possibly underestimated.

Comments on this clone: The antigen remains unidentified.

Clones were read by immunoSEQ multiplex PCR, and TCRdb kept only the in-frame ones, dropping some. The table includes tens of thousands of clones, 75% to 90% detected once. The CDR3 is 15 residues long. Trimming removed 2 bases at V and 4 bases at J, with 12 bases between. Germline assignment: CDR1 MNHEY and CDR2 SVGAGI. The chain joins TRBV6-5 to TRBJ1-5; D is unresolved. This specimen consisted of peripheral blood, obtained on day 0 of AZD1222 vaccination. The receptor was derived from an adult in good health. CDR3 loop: CASSYPRALNQPQHF. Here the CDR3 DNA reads TGTGCCAGCAGTTACCCAAGGGCCCTAAATCAGCCCCAGCATTTT.